Following are 25 T cell receptor beta chains from one sample sequenced in a study of STAT5B mutations in CD4+ large granular lymphocyte leukemia. Sequenced by immunoSEQ multiplex PCR; TCRdb stores in-frame clones only, minus some. The sample contains 20,000 to 25,000 clones, about 79% of which appear only once. The specimen was CD4+ T cells from blood buffy coats. The origin of the receptors is a human donor in good health.

This rearrangement joins TRBV27 to TRBJ2-6; TRBD2 is a possible D gene (6 bases). Trimming removed 6 bases from V and 0 bases from J, with 12 bases in between. CDR3 length equals 16 residues. Germline CDR1 MNHEY, CDR2 SMNVEV (reference sequence). The CDR3 loop is CASRVHGSSGANVLTF. CDR3 DNA sequence: TGTGCCAGCAGGGTACACGGGAGCTCTGGGGCCAACGTCCTGACTTTC.

The CDR3 reads CASSLIGGSSTDTQYF. DNA of the CDR3: TGTGCCAGCAGCTTGATAGGCGGCTCCTCCACAGATACGCAGTATTTT. The V call is TRBV5-6, the J call TRBJ2-3; no reliable D call. In germline, CDR1 is SGHDT, CDR2 YYEEEE. This CDR3 comprises 16 residues. V was pared by 1 base and J by 2 bases, with 14 bases between.

The chain uses TRBV5-1 and TRBJ2-5, with D tentatively TRBD1 or TRBD2 (5 bases each). There are 16 residues in the CDR3. The V end lost 4 bases, the J end lost 3 bases, and 19 bases lay between the germline ends. Germline V gene data show CDR1 as SGHRS and CDR2 as YFSETQ. The CDR3, as DNA: TGCGCCAGCAGCCCAGGGTTACTAGAACTAGAAGAGACCCAGTACTTC. Its translation is CASSPGLLELEETQYF.

The chain is built from TRBV28 and TRBJ2-3; D is undetermined. V dropped 7 bases and J dropped 6 bases, with 17 bases sitting between them. This CDR3 has 14 amino acids. The germline gives CDR1 MDHEN, CDR2 SYDVKM. The CDR3 DNA reads TGTGCCAGCATCCTAACCCCGGCAAGCGATACGCAGTATTTT. Its protein product is CASILTPASDTQYF.

The CDR3 bases are TGTGCCAGCAGTTTAGAGGGTATTGGCTCCTACGAGCAGTACTTC. This sequence encodes CASSLEGIGSYEQYF. The rearrangement joins TRBV28 to TRBJ2-7; D perhaps matches TRBD2 (5 bases). The germline gives CDR1 MDHEN, CDR2 SYDVKM. This CDR3 is built from 15 residues. V was trimmed by 2 bases and J by 0 bases, leaving 11 bases between them.

V and J are TRBV28 and TRBJ2-1, with D possibly TRBD1 on 5 matching bases. This CDR3 is built from 14 residues. V lost 4 bases, J lost 6 bases, and 13 bases lay in between. The germline V gene has CDR1 MDHEN and CDR2 SYDVKM. Here the CDR3 reads CASSSLKGVNEQFF. CDR3 nucleotide sequence: TGTGCCAGCAGTTCCTTAAAAGGGGTCAATGAGCAGTTCTTC.

The chain joins TRBV5-1 to TRBJ1-4; D gene uncertain. This CDR3 is 16 amino acids long. The germline gives CDR1 SGHRS, CDR2 YFSETQ. The V end lost 1 base, the J end lost 0 bases, and 10 bases lay between the germline ends. The DNA for the CDR3 is TGCGCCAGCAGCTTGAACGCCGTGACAACTAATGAAAAACTGTTTTTT. Its protein product is CASSLNAVTTNEKLFF.

This chain links TRBV7-2 with TRBJ2-2; maybe TRBD1 (6 bases). The V end was cut by 6 bases, the J end by 11 bases, with 16 bases between. From germline, CDR1 is SGHTA and CDR2 FQGNSA. The CDR3 runs 13 residues. The DNA of the CDR3 is TGTGCCAGCAGGCTGGACAGCGGATCTGAGCTGTTTTTT. Protein: CASRLDSGSELFF.

This clone was observed a single time. The chain combines TRBV14 with TRBJ2-1; weak D call: TRBD1 (6 bases). The V gene lost 4 bases and the J gene lost 7 bases, with 17 bases spanning the gap. Germline CDR1 and CDR2: SGHDN and FVKESK. This CDR3 spans 15 amino acids. The CDR3, as DNA: TGTGCCAGCAGCCGAGAAAACAGGGTATGGAATGAGCAGTTCTTC. It specifies CASSRENRVWNEQFF.

This rearrangement joins TRBV7-6 to TRBJ1-5; 7 positions match TRBD1. The V segment lost 6 bases and the J segment 7 bases; nucleotides outside the gene matches: 9. Germline V gives CDR1 SGHVS, CDR2 FNYEAQ. This CDR3 has 14 amino acids. CDR3 loop: CASSRDRVCQPQHF. The CDR3 DNA reads as TGTGCCAGCAGTCGCGACAGGGTGTGCCAGCCCCAGCATTTT.

The chain has TRBV30 and TRBJ1-1; D unresolved. The CDR3 length is 12 residues. V lost 2 bases and J 5 bases, leaving 9 bases between the germline ends. Germline V lookup: CDR1 GTSNPN, CDR2 SVGIG (reference sequence). CDR3 bases: TGTGCCTGGAGTCCGGTTCGAACTGAAGCTTTCTTT. Amino acids: CAWSPVRTEAFF.

In this sample, this clone turned up a few times. The chain employs TRBV7-2 and TRBJ2-7; 7 positions match TRBD1. Losses at the gene ends were 3 bases for V and 4 bases for J; bases not matched to a gene: 9. The CDR3 extends over 15 amino acids. Germline V CDR1 and CDR2: SGHTA, FQGNSA. CDR3 nucleotide sequence: TGTGCCAGCAGCTTTTCGCCAGGGGGTGATTACGAGCAGTACTTC. Protein product: CASSFSPGGDYEQYF.

The genes are TRBV9 and TRBJ2-2; D not resolved. The CDR3 covers 13 residues. Germline CDR1 is SGDLS and CDR2 is YYNGEE. The germline V and J ends were trimmed by 4 bases and 7 bases, with 11 bases remaining between them. CDR3 residues: CASSIREGGELFF. As DNA, the CDR3 is TGTGCCAGCAGCATTAGAGAAGGCGGGGAGCTGTTTTTT. Variable domain in full (rest from reference TRBV9 and TRBJ2-2): DSGVTQTPKHLITATGQRVTLRCSPRSGDLSVYWYQQSLDQGLQFLIQYYNGEERAKGNILERFSAQQFPDLHSELNLSSLELGDSALYFCASSIREGGELFFGEGSRLTVL.

This sequence joins TRBV28 and TRBJ1-2; possible D gene TRBD1, 6 bases. The CDR3 runs to 17 residues. CDR1 MDHEN and CDR2 SYDVKM come from the germline V gene. V lost 4 bases, J lost 4 bases, and 22 bases lay in between. DNA of the CDR3: TGTGCCAGCAGTTATTCCCCCCCCACAGGGTCGGGCTATGGCTACACCTTC. The encoded protein is CASSYSPPTGSGYGYTF.

The rearrangement links TRBV28 to TRBJ2-7, with 7 bases lining up with TRBD1. The CDR3 is made up of 19 amino acids. J gave up 3 bases and V 1 base, and 18 bases lay outside the gene matches. CDR1 is MDHEN and CDR2 is SYDVKM in the germline V gene. DNA for the CDR3: TGTGCCAGCAGTTTATTGTGGGCCGTATTACAGGGGAAGGGCTACGAGCAGTACTTC. Its translation is CASSLLWAVLQGKGYEQYF.

This sequence joins TRBV5-1 and TRBJ1-4; 7 bases match TRBD1. The ends lost 0 bases at V and 4 bases at J; junction bases unmatched: 6. The CDR3 has 16 amino acids. Looked up from germline, CDR1 is SGHRS and CDR2 is YFSETQ. This CDR3 reads CASSLGQGVGNEKLFF. As DNA, the CDR3 is TGCGCCAGCAGCTTGGGACAGGGTGTCGGTAATGAAAAACTGTTTTTT.

This rearrangement joins TRBV18 to TRBJ1-1; 9 bases line up with TRBD1. The CDR3 consists of 17 residues. The V gene end was trimmed by 1 base and the J gene end by 4 bases; junction bases not matched to a gene: 10. The germline V gene has CDR1 KGHSH and CDR2 LQKENI. In DNA, the CDR3 is TGTGCCAGCTCACCACGATTAAACACAGGGGGCGGCACTGAAGCTTTCTTT. Amino acids: CASSPRLNTGGGTEAFF.

The chain couples TRBV7-2 to TRBJ1-1; perhaps TRBD1 as D (5 bases). The germline V gene has CDR1 SGHTA and CDR2 FQGNSA. There are 14 residues in the CDR3. Trimming took off 3 bases at V and 0 bases at J, with 8 bases between the two ends. CDR3 sequence (DNA): TGTGCCAGCAGCTTCCGGGACGTGAACACTGAAGCTTTCTTT. Amino acids: CASSFRDVNTEAFF.

The V gene is TRBV7-2, the J gene TRBJ2-2; 10 bases align to TRBD1. The CDR3 is 14 amino acids. Per germline, CDR1 SGHTA and CDR2 FQGNSA. With V trimmed by 9 bases and J by 3 bases, 4 bases remained unmatched. CDR3 bases: TGTGCCAGTAGACAGGGGGCGGACACCGGGGAGCTGTTTTTT. This translates into CASRQGADTGELFF.

The rearrangement uses TRBV7-9 and TRBJ1-1; a weak D match, TRBD1 (5 bases). Looked up from germline, CDR1 is SEHNR and CDR2 is FQNEAQ (reference sequence). The CDR3 is made up of 14 amino acids. Trimming removed 4 bases from V and 2 bases from J, with 11 bases in between. CDR3 sequence (DNA): TGTGCCAGCAGCTCCGGGACTGGAAACACTGAAGCTTTCTTT. It codes for CASSSGTGNTEAFF.

The chain recombines TRBV5-1 with TRBJ2-7; no reliable D call. CDR3 size: 13 residues. Germline V lookup: CDR1 SGHRS, CDR2 YFSETQ. Trimming took 5 bases from V and 3 from J, leaving 12 bases between them. CDR3 DNA sequence: TGCGCCAGCAGTCTGGCTCTAAACTACGAGCAGTACTTC. Translation gives CASSLALNYEQYF.

The rearrangement uses TRBV6-1 and TRBJ1-2; 7 nucleotides agree with TRBD1. The trim removed 7 bases at V and 8 bases at J, leaving 13 bases unmatched. The CDR3 contains 14 residues. In germline, CDR1 is MNHNS, CDR2 SASEGT. CDR3 residues: CASTWDSMSGGYTF. CDR3 nucleotides: TGTGCCAGCACCTGGGACAGCATGTCGGGAGGCTACACCTTC.

The J gene is TRBJ2-7, the V gene TRBV30, with TRBD1 matching 7 bases. Germline-derived CDR1 and CDR2 are GTSNPN and SVGIG (reference sequence). V lost 1 base to trimming and J lost 8 bases; unmatched junction nucleotides: 14. The length of the CDR3 is 15 residues. CDR3 sequence (DNA): TGTGCCTGGAGTGCCGAGAGACAGGGCCTTCGACAGCAGTACTTC. It encodes CAWSAERQGLRQQYF.

The chain uses TRBV15 and TRBJ1-2; D may be TRBD1 (5 bases). V was clipped by 0 bases and J by 0 bases, with 11 bases between them. From germline, CDR1 is LNHNV and CDR2 YYDKDF (reference sequence). This CDR3 contains 16 residues. CDR3 amino acids: CATSRDRATANYGYTF. In DNA, the CDR3 is TGTGCCACCAGCAGAGATCGCGCGACAGCTAACTATGGCTACACCTTC.

As for this clone: The identical CDR3 is also encoded by other nucleotide sequences in the sample. The chain links TRBV5-1 to TRBJ2-5; 8 bases are a match to TRBD1. With V trimmed by 0 bases and J by 5 bases, 3 bases remained unmatched. Germline lookup yields CDR1 SGHRS and CDR2 YFSETQ. The CDR3 is 14 amino acids. The CDR3 region is CASSLETGEETQYF. CDR3 nucleotides: TGCGCCAGCAGCTTGGAGACAGGGGAGGAGACCCAGTACTTC.